The 10 T cell receptor beta chains given below trace back to one sample, sequenced in a study of T cell clusters in autoimmune cytopenias. TRB was amplified from about 270 ng of peripheral blood genomic DNA per sample. TRB rearrangements were amplified by touch-down multiplex PCR with mixed TRB-A/B primers. For each CDR3 protein, TCRdb gives one entry from its re-call of the multiplex PCR reads, without DNA. Its listing shows thousands of distinct CDR3 sequences. Sequencing used peripheral blood. All receptors come from a human donor with an autoimmune cytopenia or autoimmune hepatitis (not recorded which).

The chain has TRBV7-9 and TRBJ2-7; TCRdb picks TRBD1, but there is no DNA to check that call. The germline gives CDR1 SEHNR, CDR2 FQNEAQ (reference sequence). The CDR3 is made up of 12 amino acids. The CDR3: CASSRTGVEQYF.

CDR3 sequence reads: CASSQGAGFTDTQYF. V is TRBV5-5 and J is TRBJ2-3; as DNA is missing, the TRBD2 call by TCRdb cannot be tested. The CDR3 loop spans 15 amino acids. Germline assignment: CDR1 SGHKS and CDR2 YYEKEE (reference sequence).

By frequency, this clonotype is medium-sized (0.01 to 0.1%). The rearrangement links TRBV29-1 to TRBJ2-5; TCRdb outputs TRBD1, but without DNA this stays unchecked. This CDR3 is built from 14 residues. Looked up from germline, CDR1 is SQVTM and CDR2 is ANQGSEA. CDR3 in amino acids: CSAPGGPFQETQYF.

Measured by frequency, this clonotype is medium-sized (0.01 to 0.1%). CDR3 amino acids: CASSYLPLDNEQFF. The J gene is TRBJ2-1, the V gene TRBV6-5. Germline V CDR1 and CDR2: MNHEY, SVGAGI. This CDR3 contains 14 residues.

The chain links TRBV4-3 to TRBJ2-2; TCRdb's D call, TRBD1, is unchecked because there is no DNA. Germline V lookup: CDR1 LGHNA, CDR2 YSLEER. CDR3 length equals 17 residues. The CDR3 is CASSQDPQGWNTGELFF.

This rearrangement joins TRBV19 to TRBJ1-3; TCRdb designates TRBD1, a call that cannot be tested without DNA. CDR3 size: 16 residues. Germline V lookup: CDR1 LNHDA, CDR2 SQIVND (reference sequence). This chain's CDR3 is CASSIDGTGLRNTIYF.

CDR3 sequence reads: CASSRVAGLETQYF. The chain combines TRBV7-2 with TRBJ2-5; TCRdb's D call of TRBD1 is untestable without DNA. The CDR3 sequence is 14 residues long. Germline loops: CDR1 SGHTA, CDR2 FQGNSA. Full variable domain (rest looked up from reference TRBV7-2 and TRBJ2-5): GAGVSQSPSNKVTEKGKDVELRCDPISGHTALYWYRQSLGQGLEFLIYFQGNSAPDKSGLPSDRFSAERTGGSVSTLTIQRTQQEDSAVYLCASSRVAGLETQYFGPGTRLLVL.

In terms of frequency, this clonotype is medium-sized (0.01 to 0.1%). The rearrangement links TRBV6-5 to TRBJ2-1; checking the TCRdb D call of TRBD1 is not possible without DNA. The CDR3 has 15 amino acids. Germline values: CDR1 MNHEY, CDR2 SVGAGI. CDR3: CASSLDGMNHNEQFF.

V is TRBV5-4 and J is TRBJ1-6; TCRdb designates TRBD1, a call that cannot be tested without DNA. This CDR3 comprises 17 residues. Germline V CDR1 and CDR2: SGHNT, YYREEE (reference sequence). CDR3 protein: CASSLALGTVEGSPLHF.

Judged by frequency, this clonotype is medium-sized. V is TRBV27 and J is TRBJ1-2; TCRdb gives TRBD1 as the D gene, but with no DNA this cannot be confirmed. Germline values: CDR1 MNHEY, CDR2 SMNVEV (reference sequence). There are 12 residues in the CDR3. This CDR3 is CASHHGGEGYTF.